This TCR beta chain derives from a study of T cell responses to AZD1222 COVID-19 vaccine. Study conclusions and caveats: It was only a handful of AZD1222 recipients who were seropositive at baseline. Vaccine-associated CD4 TCRs spanned spike, dominant at 160-218 and 743-854. Sampled repertoires all dated from after the peak T cell response.

This table comes from immunoSEQ multiplex PCR, and its TCRdb copy is limited to in-frame clones, with some not included. The sample yields some 78,000 clones, 83% seen once. This CDR3 contains 14 residues. Germline V gene lookup returns CDR1 SGHDN and CDR2 FVKESK. After removal of 5 bases from V and 4 bases from J, the junction contained 7 bases not matched to a gene. Note on this clone: Its target is unknown.

Second-dose schedules of about 4 or about 12 weeks were combined. V usage is TRBV14 and J usage is TRBJ2-7; 8 bases are a match to TRBD1. The TCR originated in an adult who received the AZD1222 COVID-19 vaccine. The specimen comprised peripheral blood, sampled 28 days after the second AZD1222 dose. The CDR3 loop reads CASSWTGPGYEQYF. CDR3 bases: TGTGCCAGCAGCTGGACAGGGCCAGGGTACGAGCAGTACTTC.